These 21 T cell receptor beta chains came from one sample sequenced in a study of cytomegalovirus exposure and HLA in healthy donors. The PCR contained 60 Vbeta and 13 Jbeta primers. TCRdb keeps only in-frame clones here, not all; method: immunoSEQ multiplex PCR. The sample includes about 210,000 clones, about three quarters of them seen just once. Material for sequencing was PBMCs. These receptors all come from a male donor in good health and CMV-seronegative.

V usage is TRBV14 and J usage is TRBJ1-3, with a possible D match to TRBD1 (5 bases). The germline CDR1 and CDR2 sequences are SGHDN and FVKESK. Trimming left V 6 bases short and J 1 base short, with 13 bases between. The length of the CDR3 is 15 residues. The CDR3: CASSQKQESGNTIYF. DNA of the CDR3: TGTGCCAGCAGTCAAAAACAGGAGTCTGGAAACACCATATATTTT.

A few counts support this clone. The sample holds other DNA sequences that translate to the same CDR3. In DNA, the CDR3 is TGTGCCAGCAGCCCCCGGGTTTCGGAAAAACTGTTTTTT. Amino acids: CASSPRVSEKLFF. The rearrangement joins TRBV7-2 to TRBJ1-4; D remains unclear. Germline V gives CDR1 SGHTA, CDR2 FQGNSA. V lost 5 bases, J lost 8 bases, and 12 bases lay in between. The CDR3 contains 13 residues.

This clone was counted only a few times. The junction does not match germline at one end; this may be a read error. This rearrangement joins TRBV7-9 to TRBJ2-7, with 8 bases fitting TRBD2. Per germline, CDR1 SEHNR and CDR2 FQNEAQ (reference sequence). The CDR3 has 14 amino acids. The CDR3 DNA sequence: TGTTCCAGCAGCTTAGACGGGAGGGCCTACGAGCAGTACTTC. It encodes CSSSLDGRAYEQYF.

The genes are TRBV2 and TRBJ1-1; unclear D gene. Germline V gives CDR1 SNHLY, CDR2 FYNNEI. V was cut by 0 bases and J by 7 bases, with 6 bases left in between. This CDR3 comprises 12 residues. As DNA, the CDR3 is TGTGCCAGCAGTGAAGCGGCCTTTGAAGCTTTCTTT. Protein: CASSEAAFEAFF.

This clone has only a few counts. The rearrangement joins TRBV29-1 to TRBJ2-4; TRBD2 matches at 12 bases. The germline CDR1 and CDR2 sequences are SQVTM and ANQGSEA. The CDR3 totals 18 residues. J was trimmed by 4 bases and V by 1 base; bases with no gene match: 11. This chain's CDR3 is CSVEGVRLAGGRKNIQYF. CDR3 in DNA: TGCAGCGTTGAAGGAGTTCGCCTAGCGGGAGGGCGAAAAAACATTCAGTACTTC.

The V gene is TRBV6-6, the J gene TRBJ1-1; 8 nucleotides line up with TRBD1. Germline V gene lookup returns CDR1 MNHNY and CDR2 SVGAGI (reference sequence). This CDR3 contains 13 residues. Losses at the gene ends were 5 bases for V and 4 bases for J; bases not matched to a gene: 3. The CDR3 loop is CASSTRGPTEAFF. In DNA form, the CDR3 reads TGTGCCAGCAGTACCAGGGGGCCCACTGAAGCTTTCTTT.

The chain uses TRBV5-6 and TRBJ1-1; D might be TRBD1 (6 bases). Germline CDR1 is SGHDT and CDR2 is YYEEEE. The CDR3 runs to 17 residues. Trimming removed 4 bases from V and 2 bases from J, with 21 bases in between. CDR3 sequence: CASSKEYRVNDNTEAFF. The CDR3 DNA reads TGTGCCAGCAGCAAGGAGTACAGGGTAAACGATAACACTGAAGCTTTCTTT.

This chain uses TRBV5-5 with TRBJ2-7; TRBD1 is a possible D gene (6 bases). Germline V lookup: CDR1 SGHKS, CDR2 YYEKEE (reference sequence). CDR3 size: 14 residues. Trimming took 4 bases from V and 1 from J, leaving 12 bases between them. The CDR3 protein is CASSTGTLSYEQYF. In DNA, the CDR3 is TGTGCCAGCAGCACCGGGACATTATCCTACGAGCAGTACTTC.

The chain combines TRBV7-3 with TRBJ1-2, with 7 bases that match TRBD1. This CDR3 spans 12 amino acids. Germline V gene sequence: CDR1 SGHTA, CDR2 FQGTGA. The ends lost 10 bases at V and 3 bases at J; junction bases unmatched: 5. The CDR3 DNA follows: TGTGCCACCGGGGACAGCTACTATGGCTACACCTTC. Translating gives CATGDSYYGYTF.

The chain carries TRBV7-2 and TRBJ2-2, with unresolved D. Looked up from germline, CDR1 is SGHTA and CDR2 is FQGNSA. Trimming pared 4 bases from V and 0 bases from J, leaving 9 bases between. The CDR3 contains 15 residues. The CDR3 DNA reads TGTGCCAGCAGCTCGGCCAGGCCGAACACCGGGGAGCTGTTTTTT. This translates into CASSSARPNTGELFF.

In this sample, this clone turned up once. V is TRBV14 and J is TRBJ1-4; no clear D. CDR1 SGHDN and CDR2 FVKESK come from the germline V gene. The CDR3 consists of 13 residues. Trimming pared 0 bases from V and 8 bases from J, leaving 7 bases between. The CDR3 is CASSQDWREKLFF. The DNA of the CDR3 is TGTGCCAGCAGCCAAGACTGGAGAGAAAAACTGTTTTTT.

The chain carries TRBV7-9 and TRBJ1-1; D perhaps matches TRBD1 (5 bases). The CDR3 totals 16 residues. V was clipped by 4 bases and J by 0 bases, with 15 bases between them. Per the germline V gene, CDR1 is SEHNR and CDR2 is FQNEAQ (reference sequence). CDR3 region: CASSYRQGLMNTEAFF. The CDR3, as DNA: TGTGCCAGCAGCTACCGCCAGGGCCTCATGAACACTGAAGCTTTCTTT.

The V call is TRBV28, the J call TRBJ1-3; D remains unclear. The V and J ends lost 8 bases and 0 bases respectively, with 14 bases between them. The germline gives CDR1 MDHEN, CDR2 SYDVKM. This CDR3 region has 15 residues. The CDR3 bases are TGTGCCAGCTGGGGAGGTTCCGACTCTGGAAACACCATATATTTT. Its translation is CASWGGSDSGNTIYF. Combining the CDR3 with reference TRBV28 and TRBJ1-3 gives the whole variable domain DVKVTQSSRYLVKRTGEKVFLECVQDMDHENMFWYRQDPGLGLRLIYFSYDVKMKEKGDIPEGYSVSREKKERFSLILESASTNQTSMYLCASWGGSDSGNTIYFGEGSWLTVV.

The chain uses TRBV20-1 and TRBJ2-5, with D possibly TRBD1 on 5 matching bases. Trimming pared 3 bases from V and 5 bases from J, leaving 7 bases between. Germline values: CDR1 DFQATT, CDR2 SNEGSKA (reference sequence). CDR3 length: 11 residues. The CDR3 loop reads CSASSGETQYF. In DNA, the CDR3 is TGCAGTGCTAGCTCAGGGGAGACCCAGTACTTC.

This sequence joins TRBV6-5 and TRBJ2-7; possibly TRBD2 for D (5 bases). Germline V gene sequence: CDR1 MNHEY, CDR2 SVGAGI. The CDR3 is 14 amino acids. Trimming took 6 bases from V and 1 from J, leaving 13 bases between them. CDR3 in DNA: TGTGCCAGCAGCGGAAACGGGGTTTCCTACGAGCAGTACTTC. Its protein product is CASSGNGVSYEQYF.

This clone came up a few times. The chain has TRBV4-1 and TRBJ1-2, with TRBD1 as a possible D gene (6 bases). This CDR3 is 16 amino acids long. Germline CDR1 is MGHRA and CDR2 is YSYEKL. Trimming removed 0 bases from V and 7 bases from J, with 18 bases in between. The DNA for the CDR3 is TGCGCCAGCAGCCAAGAACCACAGGGTCTTTTGGGTGGCTACACCTTC. Translation: CASSQEPQGLLGGYTF.

V and J are TRBV2 and TRBJ2-1; D unresolved. The length of the CDR3 is 14 residues. Germline loops: CDR1 SNHLY, CDR2 FYNNEI. The V end lost 3 bases, the J end lost 10 bases, and 16 bases lay between the germline ends. The CDR3 is CASSETQNPVEQFF. The CDR3 nucleotides read TGTGCCAGCAGTGAGACACAGAATCCTGTAGAGCAGTTCTTC.

This sequence joins TRBV19 and TRBJ2-1; perhaps TRBD1 as D (6 bases). The CDR3 runs 13 residues. The germline CDR1 and CDR2 sequences are LNHDA and SQIVND (reference sequence). Between the trimmed V and J ends, which lost 8 bases and 3 bases, there was a span of 11 bases. The CDR3 DNA is TGTGCCAGTCAGACAGGACTCTACAATGAGCAGTTCTTC. This gives the protein CASQTGLYNEQFF.

The chain joins TRBV28 to TRBJ1-1; D is uncertain. From germline, CDR1 is MDHEN and CDR2 SYDVKM. The CDR3 sequence is 13 residues long. Trimming cost V 7 bases and J 4 bases, with 13 bases left between them. This CDR3 reads CASIIGGVTEAFF. The CDR3 DNA sequence: TGTGCCAGCATTATAGGTGGAGTCACTGAAGCTTTCTTT.

The sample holds one count of this clone. This rearrangement joins TRBV6-5 to TRBJ1-1, with a possible D match to TRBD1 (5 bases). V lost 7 bases, J lost 0 bases, and 12 bases lay in between. CDR1 is MNHEY and CDR2 is SVGAGI in the germline V gene. This CDR3 is 14 amino acids long. The CDR3 reads CASNGRGMNTEAFF. The CDR3 coding sequence is TGTGCCAGCAACGGTAGGGGAATGAACACTGAAGCTTTCTTT.

About this clone: Other DNA variants within this sample encode the same CDR3. CDR3 in amino acids: CASSLGAGAGNQPQHF. As DNA, the CDR3 is TGTGCCAGCAGCTTGGGCGCGGGGGCGGGCAATCAGCCCCAGCATTTT. The chain recombines TRBV5-6 with TRBJ1-5; D may be TRBD1 (6 bases). Trimming stripped 0 bases from V and 2 bases from J, with 12 bases between. This CDR3 has 16 amino acids. CDR1 SGHDT and CDR2 YYEEEE come from the germline V gene.